This T cell receptor (beta chain) was captured by sequencing in a study of post-analysis software for immune sequencing data. Researchers reported that TCR beta cDNA libraries carried unique molecular identifiers. TCRdb reprocessed the PCR reads via MiXCR and lists one record per CDR3 protein. The sample yields some 260,000 distinct CDR3 sequences, roughly a third seen once. V lost 0 bases and J 10 bases, leaving 6 bases between the germline ends. The CDR3 length is 11 residues. CDR1 is LGHDT and CDR2 is YNNKEL in the germline V gene (reference sequence). This clonotype was observed at least ten times. The antigen remains unidentified. The study, taken as a whole, reports: When patients were compared with controls, a handful of TRBV segments were more frequent, TRBV5-6, TRBV5-1 and TRBV20-1 among them.

Sequencing input: blood. The sequence derives from a girl between 5 and 17 years old with multiple sclerosis. This chain uses TRBV3-1 with TRBJ1-1; perhaps TRBD1 as D (5 bases). As DNA, the CDR3 is TGTGCCAGCAGCCAAGAGAGGGGAGCTTTCTTT. It specifies CASSQERGAFF.